The present T cell receptor (beta chain) was sequenced within a study of Ad26.COV2.S vaccination and SARS-CoV-2 variants. Study background: Of the COV1001 trial arms, the Ad26.COV2.S arm included the donor. The study, taken as a whole, reports: Spike-specific responses of CD8+ and CD4+ T cells were reported to display substantial breadth after vaccination.

As for this clone: The antigen remains undetermined.

Stated treatment: some 20 received Ad26.COV2.S at low or high dose, single or two shots; several received placebo; per-sample allocation not given. Sample collection was performed on day 63 after the first vaccine or placebo injection. Sequenced by immunoSEQ multiplex PCR; TCRdb stores in-frame clones only, minus some. The table records a few hundred thousand clones, approximately 90% of them present only once. Germline CDR1 reads SGHRS; CDR2 reads YFSETQ. The CDR3 runs 15 residues. Losses at the gene ends were 6 bases for V and 4 bases for J; bases not matched to a gene: 5. The material was peripheral blood, obtained in a trial of Ad26.COV2.S vaccine versus placebo. The genes are TRBV5-1 and TRBJ2-1, with 12 nucleotides matching TRBD2. This clonotype originated in a person between 18 and 59 years old who received the Ad26.COV2.S COVID-19 vaccine or a placebo. The CDR3 DNA sequence: TGCGCCAGCACGACCGGGACTAGCGGGTACAATGAGCAGTTCTTC. This codes for CASTTGTSGYNEQFF.